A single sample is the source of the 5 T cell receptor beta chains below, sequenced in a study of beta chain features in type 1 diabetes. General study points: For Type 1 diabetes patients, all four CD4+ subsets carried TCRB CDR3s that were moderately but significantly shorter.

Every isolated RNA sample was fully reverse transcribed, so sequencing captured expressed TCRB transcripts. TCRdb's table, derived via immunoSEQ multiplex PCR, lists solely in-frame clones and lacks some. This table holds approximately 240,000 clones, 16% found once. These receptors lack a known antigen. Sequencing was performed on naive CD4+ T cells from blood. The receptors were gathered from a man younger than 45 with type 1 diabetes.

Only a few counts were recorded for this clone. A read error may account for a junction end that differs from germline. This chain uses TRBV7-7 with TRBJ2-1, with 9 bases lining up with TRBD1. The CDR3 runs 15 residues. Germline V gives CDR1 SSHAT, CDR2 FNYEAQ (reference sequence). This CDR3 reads CASSLGQGSYNEQFF. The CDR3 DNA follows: TGTGCTAGCAGTTTGGGACAGGGATCCTACAATGAGCAGTTCTTC.

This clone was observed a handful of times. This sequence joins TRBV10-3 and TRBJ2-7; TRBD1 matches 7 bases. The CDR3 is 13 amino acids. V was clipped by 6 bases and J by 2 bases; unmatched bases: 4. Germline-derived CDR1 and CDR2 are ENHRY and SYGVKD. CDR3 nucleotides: TGTGCCATCAGGTGGGACAGTGCCTACGAGCAGTACTTC. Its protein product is CAIRWDSAYEQYF.

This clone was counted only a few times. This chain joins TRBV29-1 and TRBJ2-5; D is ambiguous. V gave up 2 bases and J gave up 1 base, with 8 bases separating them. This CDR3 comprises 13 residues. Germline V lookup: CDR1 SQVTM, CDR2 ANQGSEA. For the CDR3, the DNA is TGCAGCGTTGAATGGGCAGTCCAAGAGACCCAGTACTTC. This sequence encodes CSVEWAVQETQYF.

In DNA, the CDR3 is TGCGCCAGCAGCCAAACGGGACTTTACCAAGAGACCCAGTACTTC. This gives the protein CASSQTGLYQETQYF. The gene calls are TRBV4-1 and TRBJ2-5; D is possibly TRBD2 (6 bases). V gave up 2 bases and J gave up 0 bases, with 10 bases separating them. In germline, CDR1 is MGHRA, CDR2 YSYEKL. The CDR3 is 15 residues long.

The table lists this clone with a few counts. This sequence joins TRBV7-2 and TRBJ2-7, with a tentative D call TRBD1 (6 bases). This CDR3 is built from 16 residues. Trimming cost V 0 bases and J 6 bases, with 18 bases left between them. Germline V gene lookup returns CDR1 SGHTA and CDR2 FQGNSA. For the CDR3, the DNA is TGTGCCAGCAGCTTAGCTGGGCAGGGGATTGTGGGCGAGCAGTACTTC. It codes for CASSLAGQGIVGEQYF.